The rows below give T cell receptor beta chains drawn from one sample of a study of control samples from healthy donors and cancer patients. Method: immunoSEQ multiplex PCR; TCRdb's copy keeps in-frame clones and lacks some. The sample yields tens of thousands of clones, 70% to 90% seen once. The sequencing sample was made of blood. The origin of the receptors is a man aged 45 to 65 in good health. Both conserved end residues are part of each CDR3. D genes are given only for firm matches. Part of the rows lack a size; the others show once, few, many or a class for expanded clones.

clone_size	v_call	j_call	d_call	cdr3_nt	cdr3_aa
NA	TRBV12-5	TRBJ1-2	NA	TGTGCTAGTGGTTTGGTACCCGGGGGGGGTACTCACTATGGCTACACCTTC	CASGLVPGGGTHYGYTF
NA	TRBV5-1	TRBJ2-1	NA	TGCGCCAGCAGCTTGGTTGGGGCCGAATACAATGAGCAGTTCTTC	CASSLVGAEYNEQFF
NA	TRBV4-1	TRBJ1-6	NA	TGCGCCAGCAGCCAAGAACTCTTGATAGAGTTTTCACCCCTCCACTTT	CASSQELLIEFSPLHF
NA	TRBV9	TRBJ2-5	NA	TGTGCCAGCAGCGTAGGGGCTGGGGGGGCTGTTGAGACCCAGTACTTC	CASSVGAGGAVETQYF
NA	TRBV4-1	TRBJ1-2	NA	TGCGCCAGCAGCCACCCCAGGGGCAACTATGGCTACACCTTC	CASSHPRGNYGYTF
few	TRBV13	TRBJ2-7	NA	TGTGCCAGCAGCTTAAGACAGAAAATCTACGAGCAGTACTTC	CASSLRQKIYEQYF
NA	TRBV7-8	TRBJ2-7	TRBD1	TGTGCCAGCAGACCGGGACAGGGGGCCCCCCACGAGCAGTACTTC	CASRPGQGAPHEQYF
once	TRBV9	TRBJ2-1	NA	TGTGCCAGCAGCGTAGAGCCGGGGGTGGTCAATGAGCAGTTCTTC	CASSVEPGVVNEQFF
NA	TRBV5-1	TRBJ2-7	NA	TGCGCCAGCAGCCCGGGACAAGGAAGCGAGCAGTACTTC	CASSPGQGSEQYF
NA	TRBV9	TRBJ2-2	NA	TGTGCCAGCAGCCTAAGGTCGGGGGCGGGCGGGGAGCTGTTTTTT	CASSLRSGAGGELFF
NA	TRBV3-1/TRBV3-2	TRBJ1-2	NA	TGTGCCAGCAGCCAAGAAGGTGGCCGGGGGGGACCTAACTATGGCTACACCTTC	CASSQEGGRGGPNYGYTF
NA	TRBV6-2/TRBV6-3	TRBJ1-5	NA	TGTGCCAGCAGCTCCCCTCGTGGAGAGTATGGCAATCAGCCCCAGCATTTT	CASSSPRGEYGNQPQHF
NA	TRBV30	TRBJ1-1	NA	TGTGCCGGATCACCGCGGACAAATCAGGCTTTCTTT	CAGSPRTNQAFF
once	TRBV5-5	TRBJ2-7	TRBD1	TGTGCCAGCAGCTCAGAGACAGGGCTCACCTACGAGCAGTACTTC	CASSSETGLTYEQYF
once	TRBV6-1	TRBJ2-7	TRBD1	TGTGCCAGCAGTGTTGGACAGGCAACCCACCCCTACGAGCAGTACTTC	CASSVGQATHPYEQYF
NA	TRBV7-2	TRBJ2-5	NA	TGTGCCAGCAGCTCGATCCCCGGGACCAACCAAGAGACCCAGTACTTC	CASSSIPGTNQETQYF
once	TRBV7-9	TRBJ2-3	NA	TGTGCCAGCAGCTTAGGAGGCCCCCGCGATACGCAGTATTTT	CASSLGGPRDTQYF
NA	TRBV5-1	TRBJ1-2	TRBD1	TGCGCCAGCAGCCCGGGACAGGGGGACTATGGCTACACCTTC	CASSPGQGDYGYTF
NA	TRBV2	TRBJ1-2	NA	TGTGCCAGCAGCTACCTTAGGACAGCTAACTATGGCTACACCTTC	CASSYLRTANYGYTF
NA	TRBV7-8	TRBJ2-7	NA	TGTGCCAGCAGCCGAGGGGGGGTAAGGAACTACGAGCAGTACTTC	CASSRGGVRNYEQYF
few	TRBV11-2	TRBJ2-3	NA	TGTGCCAGCAGCACAAGGGCTAGCGCCGGGGGAGATACGCAGTATTTT	CASSTRASAGGDTQYF
NA	TRBV9	TRBJ2-7	TRBD1	TGTGCCAGCAGCCCCCAGACAGGGGCCAACAAGCAGTACTTC	CASSPQTGANKQYF
NA	TRBV5-5	TRBJ2-2	TRBD2	TGTGCCAGCAGCCCGACTAGCGGGGGGCCCGGGGAGCTGTTTTTT	CASSPTSGGPGELFF
NA	TRBV3-1/TRBV3-2	TRBJ2-4	TRBD2	TGTGCCAGCAGCCAAGAGATTGGAAGCGGGGGGGCCAAAAACATTCAGTACTTC	CASSQEIGSGGAKNIQYF
NA	TRBV6-5	TRBJ2-7	NA	TGTGCCAGCAGTTTGGGGACCAAATACGAGCAGTACTTC	CASSLGTKYEQYF
NA	TRBV5-1	TRBJ2-2	NA	TGCGCCAGCAGCCCGCGCTTCGGGCCGCCCGGGGAGCTGTTTTTT	CASSPRFGPPGELFF
NA	TRBV30	TRBJ2-7	TRBD1	TGTGCCTGGAACAGGGGCCCCTACGAGCAGTACTTC	CAWNRGPYEQYF
NA	TRBV3-1/TRBV3-2	TRBJ2-7	TRBD2	TGTGCCAGCAGCCTCGGGTCTAGCGGACTTTACGAGCAGTACTTC	CASSLGSSGLYEQYF
NA	TRBV7-2	TRBJ1-1	NA	TGTGCCAGCAGGTCCTACCGGGGGAACACTGAAGCTTTCTTT	CASRSYRGNTEAFF
NA	TRBV3-1/TRBV3-2	TRBJ1-1	NA	TGTGCCAGCAGCCCCTCAAGCCCCGCTGGGGGAACTGAAGCTTTCTTT	CASSPSSPAGGTEAFF